This T cell receptor (beta chain) was found in a study of beta chain features in type 1 diabetes. In this sample, this clone turned up a few times. What it recognizes is unknown. As every portion of the isolated RNA was reverse transcribed, the sequencing read expressed TCRB transcripts. Some clones are missing from TCRdb's copy, which holds only in-frame ones; the method was immunoSEQ multiplex PCR. The sample records 240,000 or so clones, roughly 21% being singletons. Regarding the study as a whole: The study found moderately but significantly shorter TCRB CDR3s in all four CD4+ subsets of Type 1 diabetes patients. PCR could preferentially amplify shorter templates, alike in patients and controls. Fewer insertions but more deletions were seen at VDJ junctions in type 1 diabetes patients.

In germline, CDR1 is LGHNA, CDR2 YSLEER. With 1 base clipped from V and 0 bases from J, the junction kept 3 bases outside the gene matches. There are 16 residues in the CDR3. The sequence came from a woman aged 40 to 49 with type 1 diabetes. The sample taken for sequencing was naive CD4+ T cells from blood. The V gene is TRBV4-3, the J gene TRBJ2-3; 8 bases line up with TRBD2. CDR3 sequence: CASSQGGGGSTDTQYF. CDR3 nucleotide sequence: TGCGCCAGCAGCCAAGGGGGCGGGGGGAGCACAGATACGCAGTATTTT.